These T cell receptor beta chains were read from a single sample in a study of CD8+CD57+ T cells in acquired aplastic anemia. TCRdb fed the reads into MiXCR, producing one record per CDR3 protein. Among approximately 200,000 distinct CDR3 sequences, approximately 57% were seen once, and the ten largest hold around 28%. Sample: sorted CD4+, CD8+, or CD8+CD57+ T cells (not recorded which) from PBMCs. These receptors were collected from a human donor in good health. Both conserved end residues are part of each CDR3. D genes are given only for firm matches. Rows may omit the clone size; those that give it use once, few, many or a size class.

j_gene: TRBJ1-6; v_gene: TRBV6-1; abundance: many; d_gene: -; CDR3nt: TGTGCCAGCAGTGAATCAGGGCTAAATAATTCACCCCTCCACTTT; CDR3aa: CASSESGLNNSPLHF
j_gene: TRBJ2-5; v_gene: TRBV9; abundance: -; d_gene: -; CDR3nt: TGTGCCAGCAGCCCCCGGACTGATCAAGAGACCCAGTACTTC; CDR3aa: CASSPRTDQETQYF
j_gene: TRBJ2-7; v_gene: TRBV7-9; abundance: -; d_gene: -; CDR3nt: TGCGCCAGCAGCCAAGATCGCGCACAGTCCTACGAGCAGTACTTC; CDR3aa: CASSQDRAQSYEQYF
j_gene: TRBJ2-3; v_gene: TRBV5-6; abundance: many; d_gene: -; CDR3nt: TGTGCCAGCAGCCCTCGGGGGGCTACGACAGATACGCAGTATTTT; CDR3aa: CASSPRGATTDTQYF
j_gene: TRBJ1-5; v_gene: TRBV9; abundance: many; d_gene: -; CDR3nt: TGTGCCAGCAGCGTAGAGGATAGCAATCAGCCCCAGCATTTT; CDR3aa: CASSVEDSNQPQHF
j_gene: TRBJ2-5; v_gene: TRBV10-3; abundance: -; d_gene: -; CDR3nt: TGTGCCATCAGTTCTCTTGGTGTGGGGGCATCAGAGACCCAGTACTTC; CDR3aa: CAISSLGVGASETQYF
j_gene: TRBJ2-7; v_gene: TRBV7-8; abundance: -; d_gene: -; CDR3nt: TGTGCCAGCAGCCTGACTCTAGATACCCACGAGCAGTACTTC; CDR3aa: CASSLTLDTHEQYF
j_gene: TRBJ2-2; v_gene: TRBV7-7; abundance: -; d_gene: -; CDR3nt: TGTGCTGGGGGATCTAACACCGGGGAGCTGTTTTTT; CDR3aa: CAGGSNTGELFF
j_gene: TRBJ2-1; v_gene: TRBV19; abundance: -; d_gene: -; CDR3nt: TGTGCCAGTAGTATAGATCAAATGAGCTCCTACAATGAGCAGTTCTTC; CDR3aa: CASSIDQMSSYNEQFF
j_gene: TRBJ2-3; v_gene: TRBV10-3; abundance: -; d_gene: -; CDR3nt: TGTGCCATCAGCGTGAATATGGGCACAGATACGCAGTATTTT; CDR3aa: CAISVNMGTDTQYF
j_gene: TRBJ2-5; v_gene: TRBV7-9; abundance: many; d_gene: TRBD2; CDR3nt: TGTGCCAGCAGCTTAGTGGGGGGGAACCAAGAGACCCAGTACTTC; CDR3aa: CASSLVGGNQETQYF
j_gene: TRBJ2-3; v_gene: TRBV4-1; abundance: -; d_gene: TRBD2; CDR3nt: TGTGCCAGCAGCCAAGAACTAGCGGGAGCAGATACGCAGTATTTT; CDR3aa: CASSQELAGADTQYF
j_gene: TRBJ2-5; v_gene: TRBV19; abundance: -; d_gene: TRBD2; CDR3nt: TGTGCCAGTAGTCCCGCCGGGACTAGCGGGGGGACCCAGTACTTC; CDR3aa: CASSPAGTSGGTQYF
j_gene: TRBJ1-4; v_gene: TRBV24-1; abundance: few; d_gene: -; CDR3nt: TGTGCCACCAGTGATTTCGGTGCAGGTTCAGGAAAACTGTTTTTT; CDR3aa: CATSDFGAGSGKLFF
j_gene: TRBJ1-1; v_gene: TRBV4-1; abundance: -; d_gene: -; CDR3nt: TGCGCCAGCAGCCAAGACGGCAGCAAGGGTGGGAAGCACACTGAAGCTTTCTTT; CDR3aa: CASSQDGSKGGKHTEAFF
j_gene: TRBJ2-1; v_gene: TRBV7-3; abundance: many; d_gene: -; CDR3nt: TGTGCCAGCAGCTTAATACTAGGCAATGAGCAGTTCTTC; CDR3aa: CASSLILGNEQFF
j_gene: TRBJ2-1; v_gene: TRBV7-6; abundance: many; d_gene: TRBD2; CDR3nt: TGTGCCAGCAGCTTAGGAGCGGGAGTAATAGATGAGCAGTTCTTC; CDR3aa: CASSLGAGVIDEQFF
j_gene: TRBJ2-3; v_gene: TRBV7-2; abundance: -; d_gene: -; CDR3nt: TGTGCCAGCAGTGGGAGGTCCCAGGGTGCGGATACGCAGTATTTT; CDR3aa: CASSGRSQGADTQYF
j_gene: TRBJ1-2; v_gene: TRBV29-1; abundance: -; d_gene: -; CDR3nt: TGCAGCGTTCGCCAAGGGCTCACCTATGGCTACACCTTC; CDR3aa: CSVRQGLTYGYTF
j_gene: TRBJ2-3; v_gene: TRBV25-1; abundance: -; d_gene: TRBD1; CDR3nt: TGTGCCAGCAGTGATCCGAGACAGGGTGGTTCCACAGATACGCAGTATTTT; CDR3aa: CASSDPRQGGSTDTQYF
j_gene: TRBJ1-2; v_gene: TRBV7-8; abundance: -; d_gene: -; CDR3nt: TGTGCCTCCAGCGGAGAGGGGGGGGCAGCTGGCTACACCTTC; CDR3aa: CASSGEGGAAGYTF
j_gene: TRBJ2-5; v_gene: TRBV4-2; abundance: -; d_gene: -; CDR3nt: TGTGCCAGCAGCCAAGATCACTGGGCAGCTCAAGAGACCCAGTACTTC; CDR3aa: CASSQDHWAAQETQYF
j_gene: TRBJ2-7; v_gene: TRBV11-3; abundance: -; d_gene: TRBD1; CDR3nt: TGTGCCAGCAGCCCGAGACAGGGTGATGCTACGGAGCAGTACTTC; CDR3aa: CASSPRQGDATEQYF
j_gene: TRBJ2-7; v_gene: TRBV2; abundance: -; d_gene: TRBD2; CDR3nt: TGTGCCAGCAGCCGAGTAGCGGGGGCGCAGTACGAGCAGTACTTC; CDR3aa: CASSRVAGAQYEQYF
j_gene: TRBJ1-1; v_gene: TRBV4-2; abundance: many; d_gene: -; CDR3nt: TGTGCCAGCAGCCAAAAACAGAAAGAGAACACTGAAGCTTTCTTT; CDR3aa: CASSQKQKENTEAFF
j_gene: TRBJ2-5; v_gene: TRBV2; abundance: -; d_gene: -; CDR3nt: TGTGCCAGCAGTTACGGCGGCGTATTCCGAGAGACCCAGTACTTC; CDR3aa: CASSYGGVFRETQYF
j_gene: TRBJ2-1; v_gene: TRBV14; abundance: -; d_gene: -; CDR3nt: TGTGCCAGCAGCCAAGGTGCGGGGTGGGGTAATGAGCAGTTCTTC; CDR3aa: CASSQGAGWGNEQFF
j_gene: TRBJ1-2; v_gene: TRBV7-6; abundance: -; d_gene: -; CDR3nt: TGTGCCAGCAGCTTAGAACAGGGCTCTGGAAACACCTTC; CDR3aa: CASSLEQGSGNTF
j_gene: TRBJ1-6; v_gene: TRBV29-1; abundance: few; d_gene: -; CDR3nt: TGCAGCGCAATGGACATCAAGGGGTCACCCCTCCACTTT; CDR3aa: CSAMDIKGSPLHF
j_gene: TRBJ2-1; v_gene: TRBV7-9; abundance: many; d_gene: -; CDR3nt: TGTGCCAGCAGCACCGGGACCCCCGTCTACAATGAGCAGTTCTTC; CDR3aa: CASSTGTPVYNEQFF
j_gene: TRBJ2-7; v_gene: TRBV7-9; abundance: many; d_gene: -; CDR3nt: TGTGCCAGCAGCCCCCGACAGCACCCCTACGAGCAGTACTTC; CDR3aa: CASSPRQHPYEQYF
j_gene: TRBJ2-7; v_gene: TRBV5-1; abundance: few; d_gene: -; CDR3nt: TGCGCCAGCAGCGACTTAACTACCTACGAGCAGTACTTC; CDR3aa: CASSDLTTYEQYF
j_gene: TRBJ1-1; v_gene: TRBV11-2; abundance: -; d_gene: -; CDR3nt: TGTGCCAGCAGCTTGAACACCAACACTGAAGCTTTCTTT; CDR3aa: CASSLNTNTEAFF
j_gene: TRBJ2-7; v_gene: TRBV19; abundance: -; d_gene: TRBD1; CDR3nt: TGTGCCAGTAGTTGGGGACAGGGAGGCGCCTACGAGCAGTACTTC; CDR3aa: CASSWGQGGAYEQYF
j_gene: TRBJ2-7; v_gene: TRBV19; abundance: -; d_gene: TRBD2; CDR3nt: TGTGCCAGTAGTATGTTAGCGGGGGGGACCTACGAGCAGTACTTC; CDR3aa: CASSMLAGGTYEQYF
j_gene: TRBJ2-5; v_gene: TRBV7-6; abundance: -; d_gene: TRBD2; CDR3nt: TGTGCCAGCAGCTTAAGGGTTAGCGGGGAGACCCAGTACTTC; CDR3aa: CASSLRVSGETQYF